These 11 T cell receptor beta chains came from one sample sequenced in a study of control samples from healthy donors and cancer patients. The assay was immunoSEQ multiplex PCR, and TCRdb's table has in-frame clones only and misses some. The data hold more than 45,000 clones, with 85% to 95% observed a single time. The sample consisted of PBMCs. Every receptor here comes from a man aged 30 to 45 with colorectal cancer.

The chain employs TRBV19 and TRBJ1-5; TRBD1 is a possible D gene (6 bases). The germline V gene has CDR1 LNHDA and CDR2 SQIVND (reference sequence). The CDR3 spans 17 residues. Trimming pared 2 bases from V and 0 bases from J, leaving 14 bases between. The chain's CDR3 is CASSILGGIYSNQPQHF. CDR3 in DNA: TGTGCCAGTAGTATATTAGGGGGAATTTATAGCAATCAGCCCCAGCATTTT.

The gene calls are TRBV6-6 and TRBJ2-1; 12 bases match TRBD2. Germline V gene lookup returns CDR1 MNHNY and CDR2 SVGAGI (reference sequence). The J segment lost 1 base and the V segment lost 5 bases, leaving 15 bases of the junction unmatched. The length of the CDR3 is 20 residues. CDR3 amino acids: CASSPPGTSGPRISYNEQFF. The CDR3 DNA reads TGTGCCAGCAGTCCCCCGGGGACTAGCGGGCCAAGGATTTCCTACAATGAGCAGTTCTTC.

The chain has TRBV6-2 or TRBV6-3 and TRBJ2-1; either TRBD1 or TRBD2 may fit D (7 bases each). Between the trimmed V and J ends, which lost 4 bases and 8 bases, there was a span of 21 bases. CDR3 size: 16 residues. The germline V gene encodes CDR1 MNHEY and CDR2 SVGEGT. The chain's CDR3 is CASSFPRAGGVDEQFF. The DNA of the CDR3 is TGTGCCAGCAGTTTCCCCCGGGCAGGGGGGGTGGATGAGCAGTTCTTC.

V usage is TRBV6-5 and J usage is TRBJ1-4; TRBD1 matches 8 bases. The CDR3 loop spans 15 amino acids. Germline loops: CDR1 MNHEY, CDR2 SVGAGI. The junction had 8 bases not matched to a gene; V was cut back by 6 bases and J by 5 bases. The CDR3: CASSPQQGENEKLFF. The DNA for the CDR3 is TGTGCCAGCAGCCCCCAACAGGGGGAGAATGAAAAACTGTTTTTT.

The chain has TRBV9 and TRBJ2-5, with TRBD1 matching over 9 bases. The J segment lost 5 bases and the V segment lost 3 bases, leaving 8 bases of the junction unmatched. The germline V gene encodes CDR1 SGDLS and CDR2 YYNGEE. CDR3 size: 15 residues. The CDR3, as DNA: TGTGCCAGCAGCGCTACCGGGACAGGGTGGGAGACCCAGTACTTC. Translated: CASSATGTGWETQYF.

This chain connects TRBV7-2 to TRBJ1-1; D is possibly TRBD1 (6 bases). The CDR3 runs 14 residues. Germline CDR1 is SGHTA and CDR2 is FQGNSA. The V end lost 4 bases, the J end lost 5 bases, and 14 bases lay between the germline ends. The CDR3 here is CASSSTGAGTEAFF. The CDR3 nucleotides are TGTGCCAGCAGCTCGACGGGGGCGGGAACTGAAGCTTTCTTT. Supplemented by reference TRBV7-2 and TRBJ1-1, the full variable domain reads GAGVSQSPSNKVTEKGKDVELRCDPISGHTALYWYRQSLGQGLEFLIYFQGNSAPDKSGLPSDRFSAERTGGSVSTLTIQRTQQEDSAVYLCASSSTGAGTEAFFGQGTRLTVV.

The V gene is TRBV3-1 (or the pseudogene TRBV3-2), the J gene TRBJ1-6; D gene ambiguous. This CDR3 has 13 residues. V gave up 2 bases and J gave up 8 bases, with 7 bases separating them. Germline V gene lookup returns CDR1 LGHDT and CDR2 YNNKEL (reference sequence). This chain's CDR3 is CASSQTTYSPLHF. CDR3 DNA: TGTGCCAGCAGCCAAACTACGTATTCACCCCTCCACTTT.

V is TRBV30 and J is TRBJ1-2; 7 positions agree with TRBD1. The CDR3 contains 13 residues. Losses at the gene ends were 2 bases for V and 6 bases for J; bases not matched to a gene: 6. Germline CDR1 is GTSNPN and CDR2 is SVGIG (reference sequence). The CDR3 sequence: CAWSTGAGNGYTF. DNA of the CDR3: TGTGCCTGGAGTACAGGGGCGGGAAATGGCTACACCTTC.

The rearrangement links TRBV5-4 to TRBJ2-3; 7 nucleotides align to TRBD1. With 5 bases clipped from V and 6 bases from J, the junction kept 12 bases outside the gene matches. The CDR3 consists of 15 residues. In germline, CDR1 is SGHNT, CDR2 YYREEE (reference sequence). CDR3 coding DNA: TGTGCCAGCAGTTCCAGGGGGTTAAATTCGGATACGCAGTATTTT. Residues: CASSSRGLNSDTQYF. The full variable domain, completed using reference TRBV5-4 and TRBJ2-3, is ETGVTQSPTHLIKTRGQQVTLRCSSQSGHNTVSWYQQALGQGPQFIFQYYREEENGRGNFPPRFSGLQFPNYSSELNVNALELDDSALYLCASSSRGLNSDTQYFGPGTRLTVL.

This clone has only one observation. CDR3 amino acids: CASSADRGSMGYTF. In nucleotides, the CDR3 is TGTGCCAGCAGCGCGGACAGGGGGTCGATGGGGTACACCTTC. This chain joins TRBV7-2 and TRBJ1-2; 10 bases line up with TRBD1. After removal of 5 bases from V and 11 bases from J, the junction contained 11 bases not matched to a gene. The germline CDR1 and CDR2 sequences are SGHTA and FQGNSA. The CDR3 loop spans 14 amino acids.

V usage is TRBV5-4 and J usage is TRBJ1-2; TRBD1 might be the D (5 bases). Trimming cost V 5 bases and J 6 bases, with 17 bases left between them. This CDR3 spans 14 amino acids. The germline V gene encodes CDR1 SGHNT and CDR2 YYREEE (reference sequence). As DNA, the CDR3 is TGTGCCAGCAGACCCCAGCTCCAGACAGATGGCTACACCTTC. Translation: CASRPQLQTDGYTF.